These T cell receptor beta chains were read from a single sample in a study of blood T cell repertoires in COVID-19. Sequencing used immunoSEQ multiplex PCR; TCRdb keeps in-frame clones, though not all of them. The table shows 95,000 to 110,000 clones, with about 79% occurring only once. Sequenced material: peripheral blood. The receptors here all came from a woman at least 80 years old with active or convalescent COVID-19. CDR3s include the opening cysteine and the closing phenylalanine or tryptophan. A D gene is named only where the DNA matches it firmly. Rows give clone size only sometimes, using once, few, many, or a class for an expanded clone.

NA	TRBD1	TRBV20-1	TRBJ2-3	TGCAGTGCTAATGATAGGGACAGGAGAGGGAGCACAGATACGCAGTATTTT	CSANDRDRRGSTDTQYF
once	TRBD1	TRBV4-1	TRBJ2-4	TGCGCCAGCAGCCAAGGACAGGGGGGGAACATTCAGTACTTC	CASSQGQGGNIQYF
NA	TRBD1	TRBV11-2	TRBJ1-2	TGTGCCAGCAGTCAAGGGACAGGGAACCTCTATGTCTACACCTTC	CASSQGTGNLYVYTF
NA	TRBD2	TRBV6-5	TRBJ2-5	TGTGCCAGCAGGAGCGGGAGAGAGACCCAGTACTTC	CASRSGRETQYF
NA	NA	TRBV3-1/TRBV3-2	TRBJ1-4	TGTGCCAGCAGCTACGCAGGGTCTACTAATGAAAAACTGTTTTTT	CASSYAGSTNEKLFF
NA	NA	TRBV20-1	TRBJ2-2	TGCAGTGCTCGAACAACCGGGGAGCTGTTTTTT	CSARTTGELFF
NA	TRBD2	TRBV6-6	TRBJ2-7	TGTGCCAGCAGTCAACCGGGACTAGCGGGACGTACCTACGAGCAGTACTTC	CASSQPGLAGRTYEQYF
NA	TRBD2	TRBV27	TRBJ2-3	TGTGCCAGCAGTTGGGCCCTAGCGGGAGGGCCTTCGGATACGCAGTATTTT	CASSWALAGGPSDTQYF
NA	NA	TRBV5-6	TRBJ1-2	TGTGCCAGCAGCTCAAGCACCTATGGCTACACCTTC	CASSSSTYGYTF
NA	TRBD2	TRBV5-1	TRBJ2-3	TGCGCCAGCAGCTTCGGGACTACAGGCACAGATACGCAGTATTTT	CASSFGTTGTDTQYF
NA	NA	TRBV29-1	TRBJ1-5	TGCAGCGTTGTTCAGGGAGGACAGCCCCAGCATTTT	CSVVQGGQPQHF
NA	NA	TRBV28	TRBJ2-1	TGTGCCAGCAGTTTTGGGGTTAGCGAGTACAATGAGCAGTTCTTC	CASSFGVSEYNEQFF
NA	NA	TRBV6-5	TRBJ1-6	TGTGCCAGCAGTTACGACGGGGTCGGGAATAATTCACCCCTCCACTTT	CASSYDGVGNNSPLHF
NA	NA	TRBV3-1/TRBV3-2	TRBJ1-6	TGTGCCAGCAGCCAGGCAGAATCTAATTCACCCCTCCACTTT	CASSQAESNSPLHF
NA	NA	TRBV5-1	TRBJ2-1	TGCGCCAGCAGCTTGGTGAGGGTTGAGCAGTTCTTC	CASSLVRVEQFF
NA	NA	TRBV6-4	TRBJ2-7	TGTGCCACCCAGTGTCTCCCCGACAGCATATCTTCCTACGAGCAGTACTTC	CATQCLPDSISSYEQYF
few	NA	TRBV27	TRBJ2-7	TGTGCCAGCTCCTCTAGGGGTTACGAGCAGTACTTC	CASSSRGYEQYF
NA	NA	TRBV14	TRBJ1-1	TGTGCCAGCAGCCAAGATAGGGGAATAATGGCTTTCTTT	CASSQDRGIMAFF
NA	TRBD1	TRBV5-5	TRBJ1-2	TGTGCCAGCAGCCCCCGGACAGGTCCAGGGTATGGCTACACCTTC	CASSPRTGPGYGYTF
NA	TRBD1	TRBV4-3	TRBJ2-7	TGCGCCAGCAGCCGTCAGACAGGGGACGAGCAGTACTTC	CASSRQTGDEQYF
NA	TRBD2	TRBV4-1	TRBJ2-3	TGCGCCAGCAGCCAAGTTGGTGCGGGAGGGCGCGAAACGCAGTATTTT	CASSQVGAGGRETQYF
NA	NA	TRBV5-1	TRBJ1-3	TGCGCCAGCAGCGGAACCGGGATCTTCTCTGGAAACACCATATATTTT	CASSGTGIFSGNTIYF
NA	NA	TRBV28	TRBJ1-5	TGTGCCAGCAGTGGACCGGGATCTCAGCCCCAGCATTTT	CASSGPGSQPQHF
NA	NA	TRBV10-2	TRBJ2-1	TGCGCCAGCAGTGGGGCAGGGGGAGGCAATGAGCAGTTCTTC	CASSGAGGGNEQFF
NA	TRBD1	TRBV6-4	TRBJ1-2	TGTGCCAGCAGTCCAACGACAGGGTGGGGCTACACCTTC	CASSPTTGWGYTF
NA	NA	TRBV28	TRBJ2-7	TGTGCCAGCAGCTGGCAGATGCTGTCAGGTAGCGACGAGCAGTACTTC	CASSWQMLSGSDEQYF
NA	TRBD1	TRBV7-3	TRBJ1-5	TGTGCCAGCAGCTTAAAGGGAAGACAGGGGGTTAAGCCCCAGCATTTT	CASSLKGRQGVKPQHF
NA	TRBD1	TRBV28	TRBJ1-1	TGTGCCAGCAGTTACGGGGGACAGGGTAGTGAAGCTTTCTTT	CASSYGGQGSEAFF
NA	NA	TRBV18	TRBJ2-4	TGTGCCAGCTCACCGGGGGCGTCCAAAAACATTCAGTACTTC	CASSPGASKNIQYF
NA	NA	TRBV7-2	TRBJ1-1	TGTGCCAGCAGCCATATCGGAGTGGACACTGAAGCTTTCTTT	CASSHIGVDTEAFF
once	NA	TRBV2	TRBJ1-1	TGTGCCAGCAGGGGGGGACTGACACGGAACACTGAAGCTTTCTTT	CASRGGLTRNTEAFF
few	NA	TRBV20-1	TRBJ2-1	TGCAGTGCTACCCAAAATGAGCAGTTCTTC	CSATQNEQFF
NA	NA	TRBV28	TRBJ2-1	TGTGCCAGCAGTGGGGGGGCCCTTTACAATGAGCAGTTCTTC	CASSGGALYNEQFF